Listed here are 27 T cell receptor beta chains from one sample, sequenced in a study of blood T cell repertoires in COVID-19. Using immunoSEQ multiplex PCR, the repertoire was profiled, and TCRdb retains in-frame clones only, with some absent. In the table there are around 78,000 clones, 60% to 80% of which are singletons. The sample consisted of peripheral blood. Receptors originate from a human donor in a cohort sampled during active COVID-19.

CDR3 loop: CASSFWAQNTEAFF. In nucleotides, the CDR3 is TGCGCCAGCAGCTTTTGGGCCCAGAACACTGAAGCTTTCTTT. The rearrangement uses TRBV5-1 and TRBJ1-1; no clear D gene. Trimming removed 2 bases from V and 1 base from J, with 9 bases in between. Germline CDR1 reads SGHRS; CDR2 reads YFSETQ. The CDR3 has 14 residues.

This chain connects TRBV5-5 to TRBJ2-4; D perhaps matches TRBD1 (6 bases). CDR1 is SGHKS and CDR2 is YYEKEE in the germline V gene (reference sequence). Trimming shortened V by 1 base and J by 8 bases, and 16 bases separated the two germline ends. The CDR3 runs 15 residues. CDR3 residues: CASSLTGQGSHIQYF. The CDR3 nucleotides read TGTGCCAGCAGCTTGACGGGGCAGGGGAGTCACATTCAGTACTTC.

This clone was seen only a few times. The CDR3 DNA reads as TGTGCCAGCAGTGTGCAGGGAGGAGGTTCACCCCTCCACTTT. Protein sequence: CASSVQGGGSPLHF. This chain uses TRBV6-4 with TRBJ1-6; maybe TRBD1 (5 bases). The CDR3 runs to 14 residues. Trimming took 4 bases from V and 9 from J, leaving 13 bases between them. Germline V lookup: CDR1 MRHNA, CDR2 SNTAGT.

The chain uses TRBV4-1 and TRBJ1-4, with D possibly being TRBD1 (5 bases). CDR3 size: 15 residues. Germline CDR1 MGHRA, CDR2 YSYEKL. V lost 3 bases and J 5 bases, leaving 13 bases between the germline ends. Written as DNA, the CDR3 is TGCGCCAGCAGCCATGTAGGGGCGGAAAATGAAAAACTGTTTTTT. Translation: CASSHVGAENEKLFF.

The chain joins TRBV9 to TRBJ2-1; 12 bases agree with TRBD2. The germline gives CDR1 SGDLS, CDR2 YYNGEE. This CDR3 has 16 amino acids. V was pared by 4 bases and J by 2 bases, with 4 bases of the junction left unmatched. The CDR3 spells CASSKLAGGAYNEQFF. The CDR3 DNA reads TGTGCCAGCAGCAAACTAGCGGGGGGCGCCTACAATGAGCAGTTCTTC.

CDR3 sequence: CASSSLAGAPEQYF. The CDR3, as DNA: TGTGCCAGCAGTTCGTTGGCAGGGGCCCCCGAGCAGTACTTC. The rearrangement joins TRBV27 to TRBJ2-7; D might be TRBD1 (6 bases). V was trimmed by 4 bases and J by 6 bases, leaving 16 bases between them. The germline V gene has CDR1 MNHEY and CDR2 SMNVEV (reference sequence). This CDR3 spans 14 amino acids.

The rearrangement links TRBV10-3 to TRBJ1-5; maybe TRBD1 (5 bases). V shed 8 bases and J shed 3 bases, with 11 bases lying between them. The germline V gene encodes CDR1 ENHRY and CDR2 SYGVKD. The CDR3 sequence is 13 residues long. The CDR3 sequence: CAIQGSTNQPQHF. The CDR3 bases are TGTGCCATCCAGGGATCAACCAATCAGCCCCAGCATTTT.

The rearrangement uses TRBV4-2 and TRBJ2-5, with D tentatively TRBD2 (6 bases). Per germline, CDR1 LGHNA and CDR2 YNFKEQ. V gave up 1 base and J gave up 6 bases, with 18 bases separating them. The length of the CDR3 is 16 residues. The CDR3 DNA is TGTGCCAGCAGCCAAGGTCCAGCGGGTGGTTCGCAGACCCAGTACTTC. Translated, it gives CASSQGPAGGSQTQYF.

This chain connects TRBV19 to TRBJ1-6, with 9 bases lining up with TRBD1. The V segment lost 5 bases and the J segment 7 bases; nucleotides outside the gene matches: 6. From germline, CDR1 is LNHDA and CDR2 SQIVND (reference sequence). The length of the CDR3 is 15 residues. The DNA of the CDR3 is TGTGCCAGTAGTCGGGACAGGGACTGGAATTCACCCCTCCACTTT. Protein: CASSRDRDWNSPLHF.

J is TRBJ2-5 and V is TRBV30; the D is unclear. Germline-derived CDR1 and CDR2 are GTSNPN and SVGIG (reference sequence). The CDR3 contains 12 residues. Trimming cost V 0 bases and J 3 bases, with 5 bases left between them. For the CDR3, the DNA is TGTGCCTGGAGTGTTTCCGAAGAGACCCAGTACTTC. Its translation: CAWSVSEETQYF. Full variable domain (outside the CDR3, taken from reference TRBV30 and TRBJ2-5): SQTIHQWPATLVQPVGSPLSLECTVEGTSNPNLYWYRQAAGRGLQLLFYSVGIGQISSEVPQNLSASRPQDRQFILSSKKLLLSDSGFYLCAWSVSEETQYFGPGTRLLVL.

This chain uses TRBV6-2 or TRBV6-3 with TRBJ2-5, with 7 bases fitting TRBD2. V lost 7 bases, J lost 2 bases, and 4 bases stayed unmatched. The CDR3 is made up of 13 amino acids. Germline V gives CDR1 MNHEY, CDR2 SVGEGT. The CDR3 DNA reads TGTGCCAGCACCCCAGCGGGGCAAGAGACCCAGTACTTC. This sequence encodes CASTPAGQETQYF.

The chain is built from TRBV9 and TRBJ2-7; the D gene is possibly TRBD1 (5 bases). CDR3 length equals 13 residues. Trimming cost V 4 bases and J 4 bases, with 12 bases left between them. CDR1 is SGDLS and CDR2 is YYNGEE in the germline V gene. CDR3: CASSISPGYEQYF. In nucleotides, the CDR3 is TGTGCCAGCAGCATATCACCAGGGTACGAGCAGTACTTC.

V usage is TRBV10-3 and J usage is TRBJ1-2, with D hard to call. Germline V lookup: CDR1 ENHRY, CDR2 SYGVKD. This CDR3 region has 13 residues. Trimming pared 3 bases from V and 5 bases from J, leaving 10 bases between. The CDR3 DNA is TGTGCCATCAGTGACATCAGGATTTATGGCTACACCTTC. The encoded protein is CAISDIRIYGYTF.

The rearrangement uses TRBV3-1 (or the pseudogene TRBV3-2) and TRBJ1-5; weak D call: TRBD1 (6 bases). Trimming pared 3 bases from V and 5 bases from J, leaving 11 bases between. The CDR3 is 14 amino acids. Germline values: CDR1 LGHDT, CDR2 YNNKEL (reference sequence). The CDR3: CASSQRGGDQPQHF. The CDR3 nucleotides are TGTGCCAGCAGCCAGAGGGGGGGGGATCAGCCCCAGCATTTT.

The gene calls are TRBV27 and TRBJ2-3; D is possibly TRBD1 (5 bases). Germline values: CDR1 MNHEY, CDR2 SMNVEV (reference sequence). Trimming took 3 bases from V and 4 from J, leaving 17 bases between them. The CDR3 runs to 16 residues. CDR3 region: CASSLGRVPRADTQYF. DNA of the CDR3: TGTGCCAGCAGTTTGGGCAGGGTCCCACGAGCAGATACGCAGTATTTT.

The chain carries TRBV5-4 and TRBJ2-7; TRBD2 aligns across 8 bases. This CDR3 contains 14 residues. V shed 4 bases and J 0 bases; nucleotides not matched to a gene: 3. Germline loops: CDR1 SGHNT, CDR2 YYREEE (reference sequence). The CDR3 bases are TGTGCCAGCAGCCCAGCGGGGGCCTCCTACGAGCAGTACTTC. Translating gives CASSPAGASYEQYF.

This chain connects TRBV19 to TRBJ2-4, with D possibly matching TRBD2 (7 bases). CDR1 and CDR2 from the germline V gene are LNHDA and SQIVND (reference sequence). The CDR3 contains 16 residues. V lost 7 bases, J lost 3 bases, and 19 bases lay in between. The CDR3 DNA follows: TGTGCCAGTAACGAGGGGGGGAGATTGGTCAAAAACATTCAGTACTTC. Translated, it gives CASNEGGRLVKNIQYF.

The CDR3 spells CASSFREYGYTF. The CDR3 nucleotides are TGTGCCAGCAGCTTCCGGGAGTATGGCTACACCTTC. The rearrangement joins TRBV5-5 to TRBJ1-2; D not certain. Germline CDR1 is SGHKS and CDR2 is YYEKEE (reference sequence). Deletions cut 2 bases from V and 5 bases from J, with 7 bases between. This CDR3 spans 12 amino acids.

The gene calls are TRBV5-1 and TRBJ2-7, with TRBD2 as a possible D gene (5 bases). Trimming took 4 bases from V and 5 from J, leaving 16 bases between them. From germline, CDR1 is SGHRS and CDR2 YFSETQ. The CDR3 totals 14 residues. The CDR3, as DNA: TGCGCCAGCAGCCGGGATTTAGGCTTGGACGAGCAGTACTTC. Translation gives CASSRDLGLDEQYF. The full variable domain, in which reference TRBV5-1 and TRBJ2-7 provide the parts outside the CDR3, is KAGVTQTPRYLIKTRGQQVTLSCSPISGHRSVSWYQQTPGQGLQFLFEYFSETQRNKGNFPGRFSGRQFSNSRSEMNVSTLELGDSALYLCASSRDLGLDEQYFGPGTRLTVT.

The V call is TRBV4-3, the J call TRBJ1-3, with D maybe TRBD1 (5 bases). The CDR3 sequence is 18 residues long. The germline gives CDR1 LGHNA, CDR2 YSLEER. V was shortened by 0 bases and J by 0 bases, with 15 bases between the two germline ends. This CDR3 is CASSQDRVGRDSGNTIYF. The CDR3 DNA follows: TGCGCCAGCAGCCAAGATAGGGTGGGGCGAGACTCTGGAAACACCATATATTTT.

The CDR3 spells CASSERTGSPLYEQYF. CDR3 DNA sequence: TGCGCCAGCAGTGAGAGGACAGGGAGTCCCTTATACGAGCAGTACTTC. The chain couples TRBV10-1 to TRBJ2-7, with 8 bases aligning to TRBD1. The CDR3 is made up of 16 amino acids. In germline, CDR1 is WNHNN, CDR2 SYGVQD (reference sequence). V trimming: 2 bases; J trimming: 4 bases; junction bases outside the gene matches: 10.

The CDR3 DNA is TGCAGCGTTAGGGGGCAGAGTACCGGGGAGCTGTTTTTT. Its protein product is CSVRGQSTGELFF. The chain uses TRBV29-1 and TRBJ2-2; 7 bases are a match to TRBD1. The CDR3 length is 13 residues. Germline V gene lookup returns CDR1 SQVTM and CDR2 ANQGSEA. V lost 5 bases and J lost 5; bases outside the gene matches: 5.

The chain employs TRBV28 and TRBJ1-3, with no clear D. Trimming took off 1 base at V and 1 base at J, with 8 bases between the two ends. The CDR3 spans 15 residues. Germline-derived CDR1 and CDR2 are MDHEN and SYDVKM. CDR3 nucleotide sequence: TGTGCCAGCAGTTTATTCGCGGGTTCTGGAAACACCATATATTTT. This translates into CASSLFAGSGNTIYF. Using reference TRBV28 and TRBJ1-3 for the parts outside the CDR3, the full variable domain is DVKVTQSSRYLVKRTGEKVFLECVQDMDHENMFWYRQDPGLGLRLIYFSYDVKMKEKGDIPEGYSVSREKKERFSLILESASTNQTSMYLCASSLFAGSGNTIYFGEGSWLTVV.

The V and J genes are TRBV2 and TRBJ2-7; TRBD1 matches 8 bases. The CDR3 runs 15 residues. V lost 9 bases and J lost 3; bases outside the gene matches: 13. CDR1 SNHLY and CDR2 FYNNEI come from the germline V gene. CDR3 sequence reads: CARAKQGGLFYEQYF. CDR3 sequence (DNA): TGTGCCAGGGCCAAACAGGGGGGATTATTCTACGAGCAGTACTTC. The full variable domain, its missing parts supplied by reference TRBV2 and TRBJ2-7, is EPEVTQTPSHQVTQMGQEVILRCVPISNHLYFYWYRQILGQKVEFLVSFYNNEISEKSEIFDDQFSVERPDGSNFTLKIRSTKLEDSAMYFCARAKQGGLFYEQYFGPGTRLTVT.

This sequence joins TRBV7-8 and TRBJ1-1; the D gene is possibly TRBD1 (5 bases). The germline CDR1 and CDR2 sequences are SGHVS and FQNEAQ. With 5 bases removed from V and 6 bases from J, the gap between germline ends came to 13 bases. The CDR3 runs 13 residues. Here the CDR3 DNA reads TGTGCCAGCAGCCCAATCGACAGCCCTGAAGCTTTCTTT. This codes for CASSPIDSPEAFF.

This chain joins TRBV11-3 and TRBJ1-1; possibly TRBD1 for D (5 bases). V lost 5 bases and J lost 4, with 11 bases in between. The CDR3 length is 13 residues. The germline gives CDR1 SGHNT, CDR2 YENEEA. CDR3 sequence reads: CASSPPGGTEAFF. The CDR3 coding sequence is TGTGCCAGCAGCCCCCCCGGGGGCACTGAAGCTTTCTTT.

This clone was seen a single time. The chain recombines TRBV7-3 with TRBJ1-4; D call uncertain. The CDR3 loop spans 15 amino acids. The germline gives CDR1 SGHTA, CDR2 FQGTGA. V was cut by 0 bases and J by 8 bases, with 13 bases left in between. Written as DNA, the CDR3 is TGTGCCAGCAGCTTAACGGGAGGGAGTAGCGAAAAACTGTTTTTT. Its protein product is CASSLTGGSSEKLFF.